This is a list of T cell receptor beta chains from one sample in a study of blood T cell repertoires in COVID-19. Sequenced by immunoSEQ multiplex PCR; TCRdb stores in-frame clones only, minus some. The profile covers some 150,000 clones, with 80% to 90% appearing a single time and around 3.5% taken by the ten largest. The sequenced material came from peripheral blood. Receptor source: a man in his 70s with acute or convalescent COVID-19. CDR3s include the opening cysteine and the closing phenylalanine or tryptophan. D genes are given only for firm matches.

cdr3_aa: CASSLGLAGSQETQYF
j_call: TRBJ2-5
d_call: TRBD2
v_call: TRBV7-2

cdr3_aa: CATSRDRGWDTQYF
j_call: TRBJ2-3
d_call: TRBD1
v_call: TRBV15

cdr3_aa: CASSQGGDYGYTF
j_call: TRBJ1-2
d_call: NA
v_call: TRBV5-5

cdr3_aa: CTSSQVRGLQGEQYF
j_call: TRBJ2-7
d_call: NA
v_call: TRBV1

cdr3_aa: CATSRDRGRESQPQHF
j_call: TRBJ1-5
d_call: TRBD1
v_call: TRBV15

cdr3_aa: CASRRRNTEAFF
j_call: TRBJ1-1
d_call: NA
v_call: TRBV11-3

cdr3_aa: CATSDLNRGHGYTF
j_call: TRBJ1-2
d_call: TRBD1
v_call: TRBV24-1

cdr3_aa: CASSLQGQGYGYTF
j_call: TRBJ1-2
d_call: TRBD1
v_call: TRBV7-2

cdr3_aa: CASSLYPGQNTEAFF
j_call: TRBJ1-1
d_call: NA
v_call: TRBV27

cdr3_aa: CASRVGETQYF
j_call: TRBJ2-5
d_call: NA
v_call: TRBV27

cdr3_aa: CASSVGQGTGELFF
j_call: TRBJ2-2
d_call: NA
v_call: TRBV9

cdr3_aa: CASSSPGTSGRAGELFF
j_call: TRBJ2-2
d_call: TRBD2
v_call: TRBV27

cdr3_aa: CASSATGGSMTEAFF
j_call: TRBJ1-1
d_call: TRBD1
v_call: TRBV9

cdr3_aa: CASRQQLSYGYTF
j_call: TRBJ1-2
d_call: NA
v_call: TRBV28

cdr3_aa: CASSLDPQDEQYF
j_call: TRBJ2-7
d_call: NA
v_call: TRBV11-2

cdr3_aa: CASSFSSFGYTF
j_call: TRBJ1-2
d_call: NA
v_call: TRBV12-3/TRBV12-4